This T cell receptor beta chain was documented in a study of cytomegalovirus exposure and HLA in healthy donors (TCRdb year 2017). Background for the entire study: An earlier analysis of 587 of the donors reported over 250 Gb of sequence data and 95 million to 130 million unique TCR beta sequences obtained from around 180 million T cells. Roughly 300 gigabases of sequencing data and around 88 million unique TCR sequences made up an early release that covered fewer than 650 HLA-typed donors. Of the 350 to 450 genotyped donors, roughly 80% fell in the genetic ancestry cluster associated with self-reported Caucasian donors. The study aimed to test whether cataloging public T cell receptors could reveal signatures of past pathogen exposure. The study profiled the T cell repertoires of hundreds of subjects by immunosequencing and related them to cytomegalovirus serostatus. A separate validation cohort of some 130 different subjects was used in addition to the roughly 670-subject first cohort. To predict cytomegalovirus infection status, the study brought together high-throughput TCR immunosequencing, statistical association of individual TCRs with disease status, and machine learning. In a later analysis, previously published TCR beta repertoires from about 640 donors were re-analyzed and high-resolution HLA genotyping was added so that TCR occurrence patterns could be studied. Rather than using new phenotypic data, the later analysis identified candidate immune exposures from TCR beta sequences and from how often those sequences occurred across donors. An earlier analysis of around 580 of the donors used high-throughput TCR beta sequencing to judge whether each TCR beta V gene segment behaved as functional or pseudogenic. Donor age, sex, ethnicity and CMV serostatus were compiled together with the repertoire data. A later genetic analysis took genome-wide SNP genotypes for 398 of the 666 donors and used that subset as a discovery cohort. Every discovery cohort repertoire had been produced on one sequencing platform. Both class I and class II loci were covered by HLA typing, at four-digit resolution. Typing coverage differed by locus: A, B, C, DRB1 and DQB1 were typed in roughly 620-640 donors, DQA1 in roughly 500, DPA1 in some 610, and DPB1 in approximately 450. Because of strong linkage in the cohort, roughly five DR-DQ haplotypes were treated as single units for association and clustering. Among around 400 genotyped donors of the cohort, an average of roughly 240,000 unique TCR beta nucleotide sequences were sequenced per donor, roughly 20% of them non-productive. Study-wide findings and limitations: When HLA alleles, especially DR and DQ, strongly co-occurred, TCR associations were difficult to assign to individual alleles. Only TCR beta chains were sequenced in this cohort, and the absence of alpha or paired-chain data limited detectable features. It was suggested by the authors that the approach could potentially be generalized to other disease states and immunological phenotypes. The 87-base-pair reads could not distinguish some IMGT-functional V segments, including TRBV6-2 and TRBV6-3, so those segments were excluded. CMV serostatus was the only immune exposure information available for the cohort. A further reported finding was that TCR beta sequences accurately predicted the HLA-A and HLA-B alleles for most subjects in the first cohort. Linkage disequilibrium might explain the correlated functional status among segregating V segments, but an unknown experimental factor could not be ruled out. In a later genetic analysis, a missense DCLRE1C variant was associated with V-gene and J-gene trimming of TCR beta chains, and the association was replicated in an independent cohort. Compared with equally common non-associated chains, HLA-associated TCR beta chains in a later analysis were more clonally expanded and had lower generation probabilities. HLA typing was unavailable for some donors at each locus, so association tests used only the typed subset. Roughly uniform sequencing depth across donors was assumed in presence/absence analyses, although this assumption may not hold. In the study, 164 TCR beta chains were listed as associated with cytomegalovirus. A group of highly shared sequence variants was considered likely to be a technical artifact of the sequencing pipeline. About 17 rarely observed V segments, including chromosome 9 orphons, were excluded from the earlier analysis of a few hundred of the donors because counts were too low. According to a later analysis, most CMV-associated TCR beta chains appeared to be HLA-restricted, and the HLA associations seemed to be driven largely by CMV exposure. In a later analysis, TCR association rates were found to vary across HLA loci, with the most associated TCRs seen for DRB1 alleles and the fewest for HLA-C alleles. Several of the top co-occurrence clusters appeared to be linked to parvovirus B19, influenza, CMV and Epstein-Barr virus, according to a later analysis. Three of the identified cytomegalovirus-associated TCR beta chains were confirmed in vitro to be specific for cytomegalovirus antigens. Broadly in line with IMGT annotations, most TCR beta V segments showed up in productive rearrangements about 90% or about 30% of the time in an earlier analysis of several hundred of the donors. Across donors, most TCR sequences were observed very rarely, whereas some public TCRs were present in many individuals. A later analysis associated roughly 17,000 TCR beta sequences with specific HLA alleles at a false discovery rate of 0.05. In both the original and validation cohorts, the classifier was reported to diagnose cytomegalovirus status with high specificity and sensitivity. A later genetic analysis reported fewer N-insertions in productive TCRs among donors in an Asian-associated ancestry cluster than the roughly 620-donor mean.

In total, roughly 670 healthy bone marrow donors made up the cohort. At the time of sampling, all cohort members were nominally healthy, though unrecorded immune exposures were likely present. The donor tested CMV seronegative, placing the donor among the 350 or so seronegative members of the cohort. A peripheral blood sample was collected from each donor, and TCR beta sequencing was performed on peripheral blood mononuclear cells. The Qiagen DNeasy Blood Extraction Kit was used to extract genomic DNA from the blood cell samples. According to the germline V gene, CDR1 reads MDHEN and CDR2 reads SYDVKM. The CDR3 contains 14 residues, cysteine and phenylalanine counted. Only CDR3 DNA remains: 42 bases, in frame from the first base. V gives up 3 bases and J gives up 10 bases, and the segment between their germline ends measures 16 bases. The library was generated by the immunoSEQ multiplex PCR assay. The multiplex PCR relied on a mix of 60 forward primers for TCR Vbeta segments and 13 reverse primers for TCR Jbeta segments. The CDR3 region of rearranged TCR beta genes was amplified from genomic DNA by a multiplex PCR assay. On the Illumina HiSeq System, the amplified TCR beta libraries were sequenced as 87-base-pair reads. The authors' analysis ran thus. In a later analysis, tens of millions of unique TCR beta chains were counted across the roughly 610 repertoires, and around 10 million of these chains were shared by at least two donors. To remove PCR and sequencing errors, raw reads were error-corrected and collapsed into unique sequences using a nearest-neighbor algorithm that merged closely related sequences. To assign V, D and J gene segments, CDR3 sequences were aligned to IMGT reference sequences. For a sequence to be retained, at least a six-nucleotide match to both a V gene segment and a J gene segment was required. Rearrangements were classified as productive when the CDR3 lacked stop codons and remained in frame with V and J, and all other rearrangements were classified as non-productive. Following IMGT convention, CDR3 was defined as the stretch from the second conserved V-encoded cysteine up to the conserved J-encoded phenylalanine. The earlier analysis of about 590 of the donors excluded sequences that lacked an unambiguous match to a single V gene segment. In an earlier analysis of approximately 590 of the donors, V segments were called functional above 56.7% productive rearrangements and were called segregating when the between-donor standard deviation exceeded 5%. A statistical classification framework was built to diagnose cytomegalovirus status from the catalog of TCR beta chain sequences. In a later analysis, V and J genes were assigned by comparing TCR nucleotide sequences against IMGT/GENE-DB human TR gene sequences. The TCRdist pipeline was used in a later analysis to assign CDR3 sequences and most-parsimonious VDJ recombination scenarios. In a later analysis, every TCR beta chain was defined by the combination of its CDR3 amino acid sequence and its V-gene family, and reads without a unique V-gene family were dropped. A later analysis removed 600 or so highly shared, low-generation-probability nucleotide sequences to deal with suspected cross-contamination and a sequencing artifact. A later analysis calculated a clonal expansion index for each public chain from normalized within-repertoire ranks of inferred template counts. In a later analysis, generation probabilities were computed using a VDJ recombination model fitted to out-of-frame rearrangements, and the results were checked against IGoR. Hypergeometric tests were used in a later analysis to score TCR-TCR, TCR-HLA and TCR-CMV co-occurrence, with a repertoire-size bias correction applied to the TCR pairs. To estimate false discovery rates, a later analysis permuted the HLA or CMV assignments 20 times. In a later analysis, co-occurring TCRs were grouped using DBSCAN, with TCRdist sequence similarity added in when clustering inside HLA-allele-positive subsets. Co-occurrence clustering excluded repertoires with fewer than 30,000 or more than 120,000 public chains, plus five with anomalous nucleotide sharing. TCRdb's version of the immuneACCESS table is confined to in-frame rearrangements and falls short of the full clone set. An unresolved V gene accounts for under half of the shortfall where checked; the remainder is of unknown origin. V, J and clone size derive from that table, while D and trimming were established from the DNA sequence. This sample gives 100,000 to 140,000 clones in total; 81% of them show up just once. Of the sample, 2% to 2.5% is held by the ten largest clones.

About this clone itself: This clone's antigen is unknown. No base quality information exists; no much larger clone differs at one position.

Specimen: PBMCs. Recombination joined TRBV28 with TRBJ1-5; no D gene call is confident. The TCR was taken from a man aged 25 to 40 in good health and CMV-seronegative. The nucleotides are TGTGCCAGCAGTTTGATGAGGCCTTCGAGCCCCCAGCATTTT. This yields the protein CASSLMRPSSPQHF. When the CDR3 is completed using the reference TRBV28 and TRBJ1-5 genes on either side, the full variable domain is DVKVTQSSRYLVKRTGEKVFLECVQDMDHENMFWYRQDPGLGLRLIYFSYDVKMKEKGDIPEGYSVSREKKERFSLILESASTNQTSMYLCASSLMRPSSPQHFGDGTRLSIL.